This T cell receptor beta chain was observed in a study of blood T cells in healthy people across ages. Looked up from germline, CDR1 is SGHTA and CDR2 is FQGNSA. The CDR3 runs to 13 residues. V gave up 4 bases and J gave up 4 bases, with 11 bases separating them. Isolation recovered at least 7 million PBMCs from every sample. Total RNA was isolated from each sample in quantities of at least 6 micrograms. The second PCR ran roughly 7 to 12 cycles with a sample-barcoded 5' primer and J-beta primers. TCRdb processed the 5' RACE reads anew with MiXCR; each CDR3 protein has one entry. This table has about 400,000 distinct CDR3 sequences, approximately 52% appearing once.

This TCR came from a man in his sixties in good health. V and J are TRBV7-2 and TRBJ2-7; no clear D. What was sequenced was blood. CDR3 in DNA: TGTGCCAGCAGCTCAGTATCCCAATACGAGCAGTACTTC. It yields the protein CASSSVSQYEQYF. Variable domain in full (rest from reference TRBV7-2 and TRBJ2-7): GAGVSQSPSNKVTEKGKDVELRCDPISGHTALYWYRQSLGQGLEFLIYFQGNSAPDKSGLPSDRFSAERTGGSVSTLTIQRTQQEDSAVYLCASSSVSQYEQYFGPGTRLTVT.